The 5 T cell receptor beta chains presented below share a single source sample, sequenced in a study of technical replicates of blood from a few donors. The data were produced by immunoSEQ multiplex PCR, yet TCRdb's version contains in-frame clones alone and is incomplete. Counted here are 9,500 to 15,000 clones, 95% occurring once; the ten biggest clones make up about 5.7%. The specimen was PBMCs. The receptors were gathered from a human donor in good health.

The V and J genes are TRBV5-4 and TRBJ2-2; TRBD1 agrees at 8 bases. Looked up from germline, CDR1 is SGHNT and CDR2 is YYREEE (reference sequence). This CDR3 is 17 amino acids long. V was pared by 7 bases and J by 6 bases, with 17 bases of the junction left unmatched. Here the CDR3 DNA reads TGTGCCAGCGGCGAAGGGCCAGGACAGGGAGGCTCCGGGGAGCTGTTTTTT. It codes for CASGEGPGQGGSGELFF.

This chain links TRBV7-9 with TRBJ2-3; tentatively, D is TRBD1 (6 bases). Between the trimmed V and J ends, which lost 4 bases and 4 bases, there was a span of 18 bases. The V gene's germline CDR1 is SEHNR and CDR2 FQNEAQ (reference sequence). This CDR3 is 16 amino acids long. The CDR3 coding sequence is TGTGCCAGCAGCTCCCGGGGTACAGGGCCCGCAGATACGCAGTATTTT. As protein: CASSSRGTGPADTQYF. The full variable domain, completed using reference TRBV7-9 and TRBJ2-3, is DTGVSQNPRHKITKRGQNVTFRCDPISEHNRLYWYRQTLGQGPEFLTYFQNEAQLEKSRLLSDRFSAERPKGSFSTLEIQRTEQGDSAMYLCASSSRGTGPADTQYFGPGTRLTVL.

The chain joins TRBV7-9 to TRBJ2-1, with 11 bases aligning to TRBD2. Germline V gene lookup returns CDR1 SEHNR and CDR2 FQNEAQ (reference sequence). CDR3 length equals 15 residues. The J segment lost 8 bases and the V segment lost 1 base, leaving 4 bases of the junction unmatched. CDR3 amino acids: CASSLVLAGVDEQFF. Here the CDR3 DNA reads TGTGCCAGCAGCTTAGTACTAGCGGGAGTGGATGAGCAGTTCTTC.

CDR3 residues: CSVAGQLQTSGGANTEAFF. In nucleotides, the CDR3 is TGCAGCGTTGCCGGGCAGCTCCAAACCTCGGGGGGAGCGAACACTGAAGCTTTCTTT. The V and J genes are TRBV29-1 and TRBJ1-1; tentative D call: TRBD1 (5 bases). Trimming shortened V by 4 bases and J by 1 base, and 28 bases separated the two germline ends. Germline lookup yields CDR1 SQVTM and CDR2 ANQGSEA. The CDR3 extends over 19 amino acids.

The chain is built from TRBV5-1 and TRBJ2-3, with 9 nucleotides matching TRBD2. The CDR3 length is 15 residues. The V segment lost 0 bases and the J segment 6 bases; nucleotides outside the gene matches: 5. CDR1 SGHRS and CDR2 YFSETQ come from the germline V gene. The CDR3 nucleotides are TGCGCCAGCAGCTTGGATAGCGGGAGTCGGGATACGCAGTATTTT. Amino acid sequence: CASSLDSGSRDTQYF.